What follows describes a single T cell receptor (beta chain). A read error may account for a junction end that differs from germline. Per the original data handling: Amplification from reference gene primers served as the basis for estimated nucleated cell counts. The assay was immunoSEQ multiplex PCR, and TCRdb's table has in-frame clones only and misses some. V, J and clone size derive from that table, while D and trimming were established from the DNA sequence. The repertoire holds around 200,000 clones, with around four fifths as singletons. This entry belongs to a study of blood T cell repertoires in COVID-19. Study context: Sample material is recorded as cDNA or gDNA derived from T cells, B-cell-depleted T cells, or PBMCs.

Germline V gene data show CDR1 as SGHAT and CDR2 as FQDESV (reference sequence). The CDR3 has 13 amino acids. Material for sequencing was peripheral blood. This chain uses TRBV11-1 with TRBJ2-7; perhaps TRBD1 as D (6 bases). This sequence originates from a man between 50 and 59 years old with active or convalescent COVID-19. CDR3 region: CASTLQGSDEQYF. The CDR3 coding sequence is TGTGCCAGCACCTTACAGGGATCGGACGAGCAGTACTTC.